The present T cell receptor beta chain was sequenced within a study of OX40 agonist ivuxolimab in advanced cancers. Overall study: The patients' treatment was ivuxolimab, an agonistic anti-OX40 (CD134) antibody. Whole-study results and caveats: Among the least clonally expanded were partial responders at 0.1-3.0 mg/kg. On average, CD8+ T cells had more expanded clones than CD4+.

Using immunoSEQ multiplex PCR, the repertoire was profiled, and TCRdb retains in-frame clones only, with some absent. Of thousands of clones in the sample, approximately 70% were seen once. In this sample, this clone turned up a few times. As yet, its antigen is unknown. This CDR3 has 13 residues. Germline CDR1 reads LNHDA; CDR2 reads SQIVND (reference sequence). Trimming took 3 bases from V and 4 from J, leaving 7 bases between them. The clonotype originates from an adult with an advanced solid tumor such as melanoma, head and neck, liver or kidney cancer. This specimen consisted of CD4+ or CD8+ T cells sorted from blood, obtained in a trial of the OX40 agonist ivuxolimab. The chain joins TRBV19 to TRBJ1-5; D is unresolved. This chain's CDR3 is CASSISTNQPQHF. The CDR3 nucleotides read TGTGCCAGTAGTATCTCGACTAATCAGCCCCAGCATTTT.